These 5 T cell receptor beta chains originate from one sample sequenced in a study of OX40 agonist ivuxolimab in advanced cancers. Profiled with immunoSEQ multiplex PCR; TCRdb holds only in-frame clones, not every one. The sample carries tens of thousands of clones, roughly 84% recorded once. Material: CD4+ or CD8+ T cells sorted from blood, obtained in a trial of the OX40 agonist ivuxolimab. These receptors were collected from an adult with an advanced solid tumor such as melanoma, head and neck, liver or kidney cancer.

The chain employs TRBV18 and TRBJ2-2, with 7 bases aligning to TRBD1. The V and J ends lost 3 bases and 2 bases, in that order; junction bases with no gene match: 6. The germline V gene encodes CDR1 KGHSH and CDR2 LQKENI. This CDR3 region has 16 residues. The CDR3 loop is CASSPWTGSNTGELFF. The DNA for the CDR3 is TGTGCCAGCTCACCTTGGACAGGTAGTAACACCGGGGAGCTGTTTTTT.

Comments on this clone: This same CDR3 is encoded by further DNA sequences in the sample. The chain carries TRBV7-8 and TRBJ2-7, with D perhaps TRBD1 (6 bases). The CDR3 runs to 13 residues. CDR1 SGHVS and CDR2 FQNEAQ come from the germline V gene. V was cut by 4 bases and J by 2 bases, with 9 bases left in between. CDR3 sequence: CASSSRTAYEQYF. In nucleotides, the CDR3 is TGTGCCAGCAGCTCAAGGACAGCCTACGAGCAGTACTTC.

The rearrangement joins TRBV30 to TRBJ2-2; TRBD2 agrees at 9 bases. V was pared by 6 bases and J by 6 bases, with 11 bases of the junction left unmatched. Germline V gives CDR1 GTSNPN, CDR2 SVGIG (reference sequence). This CDR3 has 15 amino acids. The CDR3: CACQGLGLAPGELFF. The CDR3 DNA sequence: TGTGCCTGCCAAGGCCTGGGACTAGCTCCCGGGGAGCTGTTTTTT.

The chain employs TRBV29-1 and TRBJ1-1; weak D call: TRBD1 (5 bases). Trimming removed 5 bases from V and 1 base from J, with 14 bases in between. Germline CDR1 reads SQVTM; CDR2 reads ANQGSEA. The CDR3 extends over 14 amino acids. CDR3 sequence: CSVYKIGTNTEAFF. CDR3 bases: TGCAGCGTTTATAAGATAGGGACGAACACTGAAGCTTTCTTT.

The rearrangement uses TRBV18 and TRBJ1-4, with D hard to call. Trimming took 1 base from V and 4 from J, leaving 10 bases between them. The V gene's germline CDR1 is KGHSH and CDR2 LQKENI. The CDR3 is 15 amino acids. This CDR3 is CASSPREKNNEKLFF. The CDR3 nucleotides are TGTGCCAGCTCACCACGAGAGAAGAATAATGAAAAACTGTTTTTT.